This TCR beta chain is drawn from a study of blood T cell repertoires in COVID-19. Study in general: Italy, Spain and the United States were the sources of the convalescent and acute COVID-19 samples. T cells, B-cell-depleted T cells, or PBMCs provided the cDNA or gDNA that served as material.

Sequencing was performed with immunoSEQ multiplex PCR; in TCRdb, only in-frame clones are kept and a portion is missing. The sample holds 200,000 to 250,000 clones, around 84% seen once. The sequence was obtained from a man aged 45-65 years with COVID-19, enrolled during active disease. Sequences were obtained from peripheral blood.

The CDR3 region is CASRALGGPKAFF. The DNA for the CDR3 is TGTGCCAGCAGGGCATTGGGAGGGCCGAAAGCTTTCTTT. The V call is TRBV28, the J call TRBJ1-1, with D unclear. This CDR3 region has 13 residues. The germline V gene has CDR1 MDHEN and CDR2 SYDVKM. V gave up 6 bases and J gave up 9 bases, with 17 bases separating them.